This T cell receptor (delta chain) was recovered during a study of gamma-delta chains in newborns, infants, children. Study-wide background: Microbial exposure reportedly drives polyclonal innate γδ T cell expansion after birth.

CDR3 length: 20 residues. The germline gives CDR1 GEAIGNYY, CDR2 EKD. Germline trimming cut 3 bases from V and 4 bases from J; bases unmatched to any gene: 20. TCRdb re-processed the reads via CATT. The repertoire includes roughly 1,500 delta-chain clones, roughly two fifths of them detected once, and around 18% sits in the top ten. This clone is termed medium-sized (0.01 to 0.1%). The chain links TRDV2 to TRDJ1; 12 nucleotides line up with TRDD3. This clonotype originated in a child who had a fever. Material for sequencing was blood. The CDR3 DNA reads TGTGCCTGTGACTCCCTGGTGGCTGGGGGATACGGGGGCGACGGCGATAAACTCATCTTT. This gives the protein CACDSLVAGGYGGDGDKLIF.